Listed below are T cell receptor beta chains from one sample, sequenced in a study of cytomegalovirus exposure and HLA in healthy donors. Measured with immunoSEQ multiplex PCR; TCRdb has only the in-frame clones, and not every one. The sample lists approximately 220,000 clones; almost 80% were seen once. Source material: PBMCs. These receptors were collected from a man between 18 and 29 years old in good health and CMV-seronegative. CDR3s include the opening cysteine and the closing phenylalanine or tryptophan. The order of the fields is V gene, CDR3 length, J gene, clone size, D gene, CDR3 DNA, CDR3 protein. D genes are given only for firm matches. Rows may omit the clone size; those that give it use once, few, many or a size class.

TRBV27	17	TRBJ1-4	NA	NA	TGTGCCAGCAAGGATAGTTCTAAGGGGTCGTATTATGAAAAACTGTTTTTT	CASKDSSKGSYYEKLFF
TRBV18	13	TRBJ1-1	NA	NA	TGTGCCAGCTCATCTAGCGGAGATACTGAAGCTTTCTTT	CASSSSGDTEAFF
TRBV15	16	TRBJ1-1	NA	TRBD1	TGTGCCACCAGCAGACCCCCGGGACAGCTGAACACTGAAGCTTTCTTT	CATSRPPGQLNTEAFF
TRBV10-3	15	TRBJ1-1	NA	TRBD1	TGTGCCATCAGTGAGTGGACAGGGGGTGACACTGAAGCTTTCTTT	CAISEWTGGDTEAFF
TRBV5-1	15	TRBJ2-7	NA	TRBD1	TGCGCCAGCAGCCACGGACAGGGGGCCGTATACGAGCAGTACTTC	CASSHGQGAVYEQYF
TRBV7-2	16	TRBJ2-3	NA	NA	TGTGCCAGCAGCCGTCAGGCCCCCAGGGCAGGAGATACGCAGTATTTT	CASSRQAPRAGDTQYF
TRBV9	13	TRBJ2-7	few	TRBD1	TGTGCCAGCAGCTTGACAGGGGATGGCGAGCAGTACTTC	CASSLTGDGEQYF
TRBV11-3	15	TRBJ2-5	NA	TRBD1	TGTGCCAGCAGCTTACGTTCGACAGGGCAAGAGACCCAGTACTTC	CASSLRSTGQETQYF
TRBV6-1	18	TRBJ1-2	NA	NA	TGTGCCAGCAGTGAAGCGGGGATTTGGGGGCCCATGAACTATGGCTACACCTTC	CASSEAGIWGPMNYGYTF
TRBV5-5	14	TRBJ2-5	NA	NA	TGTGCCAGCAGCTTGATCCGGGATCAAGAGACCCAGTACTTC	CASSLIRDQETQYF
TRBV7-9	14	TRBJ2-7	NA	NA	TGTGCCAGCGGCTCTGGGCCTATGGCCTACGAGCAGTACTTC	CASGSGPMAYEQYF
TRBV5-4	15	TRBJ2-1	NA	NA	TGTGCCAGCAGCCCACTATGGGGCCGCTACAATGAGCAGTTCTTC	CASSPLWGRYNEQFF
TRBV28	16	TRBJ2-4	NA	NA	TGTGCCAGCAGTTCTCGGACAGCCCTGGAATTAGGCATTCAGTACTTC	CASSSRTALELGIQYF
TRBV7-2	15	TRBJ1-5	NA	TRBD1	TGTGCCAGCAGCTTGGGACAGGGGGCCCGGGAGCCCCAGCATTTT	CASSLGQGAREPQHF
TRBV27	15	TRBJ1-5	once	TRBD1	TGTGCCAGCAGCGACAGGGGGTATAGCAATCAGCCCCAGCATTTT	CASSDRGYSNQPQHF
TRBV6-1	15	TRBJ2-2	NA	NA	TGTGCCAGCAGTGAAGGGGAGGATAAAACCGGGGAGCTGTTTTTT	CASSEGEDKTGELFF
TRBV27	18	TRBJ2-3	NA	TRBD2	TGTGCCAGCAGTTTACGGCTCCTTAGCGGGAGGGAGACTGATACGCAGTATTTT	CASSLRLLSGRETDTQYF
TRBV5-1	14	TRBJ2-5	NA	TRBD2	TGCGCCAGCAGCGTTAGCGGGACCCAAGAGACCCAGTACTTC	CASSVSGTQETQYF
TRBV6-5	14	TRBJ2-7	NA	NA	TGTGCCAGCAGCAGGGACTGGGCTTCCTACGAGCAGTACTTC	CASSRDWASYEQYF
TRBV9	13	TRBJ1-2	NA	TRBD1	TGTGCCAGCAGTGGGACAGGATCGAATGGCTACACCTTC	CASSGTGSNGYTF
TRBV2	14	TRBJ2-7	few	TRBD1	TGTGCCAGCAGTGCCGGGACAGGGGCCTACGAGCAGTACTTC	CASSAGTGAYEQYF
TRBV10-3	14	TRBJ2-7	NA	NA	TGTGCCATTAGCACCGGGACTCTCTCCTACGAGCAGTACTTC	CAISTGTLSYEQYF
TRBV4-2	15	TRBJ1-3	NA	NA	TGTGCCAGCAGCCCCGAAGCAGGGACTGGAAACACCATATATTTT	CASSPEAGTGNTIYF
TRBV11-3	16	TRBJ1-1	NA	TRBD1	TGTGCCAGCAGCTTACACTCCTGGGACAGGGACACTGAAGCTTTCTTT	CASSLHSWDRDTEAFF
TRBV5-6	16	TRBJ1-5	NA	NA	TGTGCCAGCAGCCTACATTCTGAGGACAGTAGCCAGCCCCAGCATTTT	CASSLHSEDSSQPQHF
TRBV6-5	12	TRBJ1-4	NA	NA	TGTGCCAGCAGGGACACCCGGGAAAAACTGTTTTTT	CASRDTREKLFF
TRBV27	12	TRBJ2-2	NA	NA	TGTGCCAGCAGTTTAAGAGGGGGGGAGCTGTTTTTT	CASSLRGGELFF
TRBV6-5	14	TRBJ1-6	NA	TRBD1	TGTGCCAGCAGTTCGACAGGGGAGGGGTCACCCCTCCACTTT	CASSSTGEGSPLHF
TRBV6-1	16	TRBJ2-1	NA	TRBD2	TGTGCCAGCAGTGAAGCGTGGTGGGAGGGCCTCGATGAGCAGTTCTTC	CASSEAWWEGLDEQFF
TRBV5-4	16	TRBJ2-1	NA	TRBD2	TGTGCCAGCAGCTTAGGATTAGCGGGGTTTTCAGATGAGCAGTTCTTC	CASSLGLAGFSDEQFF
TRBV7-2	14	TRBJ1-5	NA	TRBD1	TGTGCCAGCAGCAAAACAGGGGGCAGTCAGCCCCAGCATTTT	CASSKTGGSQPQHF
TRBV14	15	TRBJ2-2	NA	TRBD2	TGTGCCAGCAGCCAGATGAGCGGGATTACCGGGGAGCTGTTTTTT	CASSQMSGITGELFF
TRBV4-1	14	TRBJ1-4	few	NA	TGCGCCAGCAGCCAAGGGGACTTCAATGAAAAACTGTTTTTT	CASSQGDFNEKLFF
TRBV7-2	15	TRBJ2-5	NA	NA	TGTGCCAGCAGCTTAGCTGCCCGAACACAAGAGACCCAGTACTTC	CASSLAARTQETQYF